The 9 T cell receptor beta chains given below trace back to one sample, sequenced in a study of PD-1 blockade in mismatch repair-deficient tumors. Measured with immunoSEQ multiplex PCR; TCRdb has only the in-frame clones, and not every one. The sample lists around 68,000 clones, around four fifths occurring once. The input for sequencing was peripheral blood, taken 2 weeks after starting pembrolizumab. The receptors derive from an adult with mismatch repair-deficient cancer.

The chain couples TRBV19 to TRBJ1-1; 7 nucleotides align to TRBD1. Unmatched junction bases numbered 6, after V lost 6 bases and J lost 2 bases. The CDR3 contains 14 residues. Germline CDR1 reads LNHDA; CDR2 reads SQIVND (reference sequence). CDR3 sequence: CASSDRATNTEAFF. CDR3 bases: TGTGCCAGTAGCGACAGGGCCACAAACACTGAAGCTTTCTTT.

This clone showed up just a few times. V gene TRBV27 combines with J gene TRBJ2-2; D perhaps matches TRBD2 (7 bases). This CDR3 contains 14 residues. Trimming left V 4 bases short and J 7 bases short, with 13 bases between. Germline loops: CDR1 MNHEY, CDR2 SMNVEV (reference sequence). This chain's CDR3 is CASSSGGAGGELFF. The CDR3 bases are TGTGCCAGCAGTTCGGGGGGCGCGGGCGGGGAGCTGTTTTTT.

The chain combines TRBV7-9 with TRBJ1-3; no clear D gene. The ends were cut back, 0 bases at V and 0 bases at J, with 6 bases in the middle. The CDR3 totals 15 residues. Germline V lookup: CDR1 SEHNR, CDR2 FQNEAQ (reference sequence). The CDR3 reads CASSLASASGNTIYF. CDR3 DNA sequence: TGTGCCAGCAGCTTAGCGAGTGCCTCTGGAAACACCATATATTTT.

The V call is TRBV5-4, the J call TRBJ2-5; TRBD2 matches 9 bases. This CDR3 comprises 12 residues. Germline V gene data show CDR1 as SGHNT and CDR2 as YYREEE (reference sequence). The J segment lost 5 bases and the V segment lost 5 bases, leaving 1 base of the junction unmatched. The CDR3 coding sequence is TGTGCCAGCAGGGGGACTAGCGAGACCCAGTACTTC. This encodes CASRGTSETQYF.

This clone has more than one count but fewer than ten. This chain links TRBV11-3 with TRBJ2-2; perhaps TRBD2 as D (5 bases). Germline V lookup: CDR1 SGHNT, CDR2 YENEEA. The CDR3 has 13 residues. V was trimmed by 1 base and J by 8 bases, leaving 8 bases between them. The CDR3 DNA is TGTGCCAGCAGCTTAGCGGGGAGAGGGGAGCTGTTTTTT. Amino acid sequence: CASSLAGRGELFF.

The genes are TRBV2 and TRBJ2-5; either TRBD1 or TRBD2 may supply D (6 bases each). The V gene lost 11 bases and the J gene lost 5 bases, with 24 bases spanning the gap. CDR1 and CDR2 (germline): SNHLY, FYNNEI. The CDR3 length is 15 residues. CDR3 sequence reads: CASSRGSGRGETQYF. Written as DNA, the CDR3 is TGTGCCTCTTCGAGGGGGAGCGGACGGGGGGAGACCCAGTACTTC.

V and J are TRBV5-4 and TRBJ1-5; no reliable D call. Germline CDR1 SGHNT, CDR2 YYREEE (reference sequence). V was cut by 0 bases and J by 7 bases, with 11 bases left in between. The CDR3 sequence is 14 residues long. The CDR3 DNA sequence: TGTGCCAGCAGCTTGGCCGGGGTGGAGCAGCCCCAGCATTTT. Protein product: CASSLAGVEQPQHF.

The chain recombines TRBV2 with TRBJ2-3; no clear D. The CDR3 covers 16 residues. Germline V gives CDR1 SNHLY, CDR2 FYNNEI. V gave up 7 bases and J gave up 0 bases, with 17 bases separating them. The CDR3: CASKTDPRRSTDTQYF. The CDR3 region has the DNA TGTGCCAGCAAGACCGACCCCCGACGTAGCACAGATACGCAGTATTTT.

This chain joins TRBV28 and TRBJ2-1; TRBD2 matches at 8 bases. The germline CDR1 and CDR2 sequences are MDHEN and SYDVKM. The CDR3 is made up of 12 amino acids. Trimming cost V 4 bases and J 10 bases; bases outside gene matches: 3. The CDR3 bases are TGTGCCAGCAGTTCCATAGCGGGAGAGCAGTTCTTC. Encoded protein: CASSSIAGEQFF. Drawing the rest from reference TRBV28 and TRBJ2-1, the complete variable domain is DVKVTQSSRYLVKRTGEKVFLECVQDMDHENMFWYRQDPGLGLRLIYFSYDVKMKEKGDIPEGYSVSREKKERFSLILESASTNQTSMYLCASSSIAGEQFFGPGTRLTVL.